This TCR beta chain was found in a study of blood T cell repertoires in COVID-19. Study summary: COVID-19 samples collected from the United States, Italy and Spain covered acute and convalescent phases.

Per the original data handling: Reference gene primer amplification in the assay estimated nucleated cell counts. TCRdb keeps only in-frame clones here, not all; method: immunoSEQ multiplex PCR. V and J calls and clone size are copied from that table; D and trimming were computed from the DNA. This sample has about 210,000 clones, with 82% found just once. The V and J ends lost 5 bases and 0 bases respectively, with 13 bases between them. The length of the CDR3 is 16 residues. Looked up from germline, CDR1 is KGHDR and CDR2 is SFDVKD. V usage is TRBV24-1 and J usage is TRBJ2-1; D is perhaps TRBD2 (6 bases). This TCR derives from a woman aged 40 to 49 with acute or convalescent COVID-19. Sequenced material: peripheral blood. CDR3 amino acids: CATSGLASTSYNEQFF. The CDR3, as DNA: TGTGCCACCAGTGGTCTAGCGTCGACCTCCTACAATGAGCAGTTCTTC.